What follows is one T cell receptor (beta chain) and its context. Clones were read by immunoSEQ multiplex PCR, and TCRdb kept only the in-frame ones, dropping some. The data show around 37,000 clones, just under 95% seen once. This sample is drawn from a study of a mutant IDH1 vaccine in newly diagnosed glioma. The sample's time point: baseline, week 1 (first vaccination visit). The treatment here: pre-vaccination baseline after standard-of-care therapy. The CDR3 covers 16 residues. Germline loops: CDR1 KGHSH, CDR2 LQKENI. V was pared by 4 bases and J by 0 bases, with 4 bases of the junction left unmatched.

The gene calls are TRBV18 and TRBJ1-2, with 11 nucleotides matching TRBD1. This TCR was recovered from a man younger than 35 with glioma. Sequenced here: PBMCs, sampled from a glioma patient treated with radiotherapy, temozolomide or both. The CDR3 nucleotides read TGTGCCAGCTCACTCGGACAGGGGGCGTCTAACTATGGCTACACCTTC. It yields the protein CASSLGQGASNYGYTF.